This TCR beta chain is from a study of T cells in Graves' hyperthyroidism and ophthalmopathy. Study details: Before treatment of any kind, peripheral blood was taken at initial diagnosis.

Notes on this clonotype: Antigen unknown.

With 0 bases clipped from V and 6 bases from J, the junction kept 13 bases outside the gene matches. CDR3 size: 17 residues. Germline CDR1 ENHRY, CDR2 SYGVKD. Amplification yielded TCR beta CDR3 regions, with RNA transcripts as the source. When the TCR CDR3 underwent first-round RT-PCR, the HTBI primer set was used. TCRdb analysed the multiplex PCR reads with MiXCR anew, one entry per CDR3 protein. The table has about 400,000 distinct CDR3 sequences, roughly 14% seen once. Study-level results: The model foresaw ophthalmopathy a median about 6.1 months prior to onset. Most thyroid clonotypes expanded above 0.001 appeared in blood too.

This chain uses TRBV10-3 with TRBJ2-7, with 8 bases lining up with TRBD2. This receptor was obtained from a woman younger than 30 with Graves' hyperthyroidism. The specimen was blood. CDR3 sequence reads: CAISESVTGGAKFEQYF. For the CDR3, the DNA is TGTGCCATCAGTGAGTCGGTGACGGGAGGGGCAAAATTCGAGCAGTACTTC.